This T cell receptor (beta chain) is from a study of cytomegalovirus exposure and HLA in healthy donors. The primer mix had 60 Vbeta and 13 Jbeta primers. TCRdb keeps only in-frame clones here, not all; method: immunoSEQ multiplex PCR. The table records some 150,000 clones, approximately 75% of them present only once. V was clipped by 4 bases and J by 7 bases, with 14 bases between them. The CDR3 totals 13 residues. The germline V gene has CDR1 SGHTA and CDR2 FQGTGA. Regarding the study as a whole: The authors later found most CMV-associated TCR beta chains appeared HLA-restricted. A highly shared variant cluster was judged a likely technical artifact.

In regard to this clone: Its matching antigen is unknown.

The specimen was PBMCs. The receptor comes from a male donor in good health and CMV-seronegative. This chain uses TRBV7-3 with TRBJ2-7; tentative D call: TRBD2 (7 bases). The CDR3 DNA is TGTGCCAGCAGCTACGCGGGGGCGGGAGAGCAGTACTTC. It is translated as CASSYAGAGEQYF. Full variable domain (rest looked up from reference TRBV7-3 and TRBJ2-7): GAGVSQTPSNKVTEKGKYVELRCDPISGHTALYWYRQSLGQGPEFLIYFQGTGAADDSGLPNDRFFAVRPEGSVSTLKIQRTERGDSAVYLCASSYAGAGEQYFGPGTRLTVT.